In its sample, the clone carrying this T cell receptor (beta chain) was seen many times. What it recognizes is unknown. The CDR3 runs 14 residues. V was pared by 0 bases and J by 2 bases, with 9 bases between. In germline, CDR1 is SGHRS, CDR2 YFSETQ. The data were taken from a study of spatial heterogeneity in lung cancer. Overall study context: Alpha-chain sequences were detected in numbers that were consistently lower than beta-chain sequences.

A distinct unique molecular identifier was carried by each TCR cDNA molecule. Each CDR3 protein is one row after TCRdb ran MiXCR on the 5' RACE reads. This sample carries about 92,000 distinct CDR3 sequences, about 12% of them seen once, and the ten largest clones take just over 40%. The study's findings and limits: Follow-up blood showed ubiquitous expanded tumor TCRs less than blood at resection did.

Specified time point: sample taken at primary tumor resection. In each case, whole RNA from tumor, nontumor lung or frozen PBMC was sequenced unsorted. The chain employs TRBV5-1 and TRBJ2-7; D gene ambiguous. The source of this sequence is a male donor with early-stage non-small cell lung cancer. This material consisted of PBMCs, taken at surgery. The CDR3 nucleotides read TGCGCCAGCAGCTTGGGCAGTTCAGCCTACGAGCAGTACTTC. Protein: CASSLGSSAYEQYF.